The 7 T cell receptor beta chains listed next were all sequenced from one sample in a study of graft-versus-host responses after intestinal transplantation. Clones were read by immunoSEQ multiplex PCR, and TCRdb kept only the in-frame ones, dropping some. The sample consists of more than 85,000 clones, about 93% of them appearing once. Their antigens remain unidentified. Source: unstimulated CD8+ T cells sorted from spleen or lymph node cells, taken before intestinal transplant. These receptor sequences come from a human donor who received an intestinal transplant.

The V gene is TRBV4-3, the J gene TRBJ1-2; weak D call: TRBD1 (6 bases). From germline, CDR1 is LGHNA and CDR2 YSLEER. The CDR3 runs to 14 residues. Trimming left V 0 bases short and J 4 bases short, with 9 bases between. CDR3 amino acids: CASSQDDRPYGYTF. CDR3 DNA: TGCGCCAGCAGCCAAGATGACAGGCCCTATGGCTACACCTTC.

CDR3 residues: CAWSPGTGVSAEAFF. The CDR3 nucleotides are TGTGCCTGGAGTCCCGGGACAGGGGTCAGCGCTGAAGCTTTCTTT. V is TRBV30 and J is TRBJ1-1, with TRBD1 matching over 10 bases. This CDR3 has 15 amino acids. After removal of 2 bases from V and 6 bases from J, the junction contained 9 bases not matched to a gene. In germline, CDR1 is GTSNPN, CDR2 SVGIG (reference sequence).

The chain has TRBV30 and TRBJ2-5; TRBD1 aligns across 8 bases. V shed 0 bases and J 5 bases; nucleotides not matched to a gene: 8. CDR1 and CDR2 (germline): GTSNPN, SVGIG (reference sequence). This CDR3 is 15 amino acids long. Here the CDR3 DNA reads TGTGCCTGGAGTGTAATGCAGGGGGCTGGGGAGACCCAGTACTTC. Its translation is CAWSVMQGAGETQYF.

The V call is TRBV13, the J call TRBJ2-7, with TRBD1 matching over 8 bases. The V gene end was trimmed by 5 bases and the J gene end by 6 bases; junction bases not matched to a gene: 6. Germline V lookup: CDR1 PRHDT, CDR2 FYEKMQ (reference sequence). The CDR3 runs 13 residues. The CDR3, as DNA: TGTGCCAGCAGCGAGGACAGGGCATCCGAGCAGTACTTC. This translates into CASSEDRASEQYF.

The rearrangement joins TRBV6-5 to TRBJ1-1; D is unresolved. V lost 10 bases, J lost 7 bases, and 22 bases lay in between. This CDR3 is 14 amino acids long. Germline V gene sequence: CDR1 MNHEY, CDR2 SVGAGI. The CDR3 bases are TGTGCCACACAGCAAGGCCCAGGATCTTTTGAAGCTTTCTTT. Amino acids: CATQQGPGSFEAFF.

V usage is TRBV6-6 and J usage is TRBJ1-1; maybe TRBD1 (6 bases). Germline V lookup: CDR1 MNHNY, CDR2 SVGAGI (reference sequence). CDR3 length: 13 residues. The V end lost 10 bases, the J end lost 1 base, and 13 bases lay between the germline ends. The CDR3 spells CATKGGANTEAFF. CDR3 nucleotides: TGTGCCACCAAGGGGGGGGCGAACACTGAAGCTTTCTTT.

In its sample, this clone was seen once. The chain is built from TRBV19 and TRBJ2-3; 8 nucleotides match TRBD2. V lost 5 bases to trimming and J lost 5 bases; unmatched junction nucleotides: 12. CDR1 LNHDA and CDR2 SQIVND come from the germline V gene (reference sequence). The CDR3 runs 16 residues. The CDR3 DNA reads TGTGCCAGTAGTCCCGGGACTAGTATGTTTGGAGATACGCAGTATTTT. It is translated as CASSPGTSMFGDTQYF.